These 2 T cell receptor beta chains were sequenced from one sample in a study of blood T cell repertoires in COVID-19. Produced via immunoSEQ multiplex PCR; TCRdb's table is partial and in-frame only. The sample holds roughly 400,000 clones; roughly 91% are singletons and the top ten take 1.5% to 2%. The sequenced sample consisted of PBMCs or T cells enriched from blood (not recorded which). The origin of the receptors is a woman younger than 45 who had recovered from COVID-19.

The rearrangement uses TRBV6-6 and TRBJ2-1, with D perhaps matching TRBD2 (6 bases). The CDR3 is made up of 17 amino acids. The germline V gene encodes CDR1 MNHNY and CDR2 SVGAGI (reference sequence). V lost 5 bases and J 9 bases, leaving 26 bases between the germline ends. CDR3 loop: CASSPRVAVSPPGEQFF. CDR3 sequence (DNA): TGTGCCAGCAGTCCCCGCGTAGCGGTCTCCCCCCCCGGTGAGCAGTTCTTC.

This chain connects TRBV4-3 to TRBJ1-2, with D tentatively TRBD1 (6 bases). This CDR3 region has 14 residues. V was cut by 4 bases and J by 8 bases, with 17 bases left in between. Germline V gene data show CDR1 as LGHNA and CDR2 as YSLEER. The CDR3 loop is CASSRRTDRGGYTF. CDR3 sequence (DNA): TGCGCCAGCAGCCGACGGACAGATCGTGGCGGCTACACCTTC.